Only one count was recorded for the clone carrying this TCR beta chain. Profiled with immunoSEQ multiplex PCR; TCRdb holds only in-frame clones, not every one. Of some 110,000 clones listed, around nine tenths were seen once; the top ten hold about 6.3%. These data originate in a study of blood T cell repertoires in COVID-19. In the study overall: Donors in the United States, Italy and Spain gave samples during acute or convalescent COVID-19.

Germline loops: CDR1 LGHNA, CDR2 YNFKEQ. The CDR3 has 16 amino acids. Trimming removed 2 bases from V and 2 bases from J; junction bases left unmatched: 7. The TCR originated in a human donor in a cohort sampled during active COVID-19. The chain links TRBV4-2 to TRBJ2-3, with 7 bases identical to TRBD1. Specimen: peripheral blood. This chain's CDR3 is CASSQLTGQSTDTQYF. In nucleotides, the CDR3 is TGTGCCAGCAGCCAATTAACGGGACAGTCCACAGATACGCAGTATTTT.